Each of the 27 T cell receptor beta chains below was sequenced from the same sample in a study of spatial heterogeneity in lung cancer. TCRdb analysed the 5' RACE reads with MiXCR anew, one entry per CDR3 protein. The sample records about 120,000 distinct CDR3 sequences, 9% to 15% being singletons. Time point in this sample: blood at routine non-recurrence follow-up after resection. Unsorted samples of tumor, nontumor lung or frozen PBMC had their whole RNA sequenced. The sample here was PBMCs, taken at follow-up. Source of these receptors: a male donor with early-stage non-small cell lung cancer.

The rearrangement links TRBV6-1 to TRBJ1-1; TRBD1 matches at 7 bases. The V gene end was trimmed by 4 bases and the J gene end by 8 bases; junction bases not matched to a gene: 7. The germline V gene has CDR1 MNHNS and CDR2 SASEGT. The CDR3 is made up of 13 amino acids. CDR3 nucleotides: TGTGCCAGCAGTGTTCGGCCGGGACAGGAAGCTTTCTTT. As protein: CASSVRPGQEAFF.

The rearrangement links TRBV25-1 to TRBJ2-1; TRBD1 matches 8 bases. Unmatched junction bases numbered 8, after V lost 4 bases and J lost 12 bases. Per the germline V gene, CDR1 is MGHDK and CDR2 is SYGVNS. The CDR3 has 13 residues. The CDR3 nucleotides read TGTGCCAGCAGTGTCGGGACAGGCCTTTGGCAGTTCTTC. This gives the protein CASSVGTGLWQFF.

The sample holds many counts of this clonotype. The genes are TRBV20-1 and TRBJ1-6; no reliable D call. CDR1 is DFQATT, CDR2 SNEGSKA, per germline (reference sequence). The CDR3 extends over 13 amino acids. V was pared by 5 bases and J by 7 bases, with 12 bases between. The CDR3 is CSARGTGNSPLHF. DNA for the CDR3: TGCAGTGCTCGGGGTACCGGGAATTCACCCCTCCACTTT.

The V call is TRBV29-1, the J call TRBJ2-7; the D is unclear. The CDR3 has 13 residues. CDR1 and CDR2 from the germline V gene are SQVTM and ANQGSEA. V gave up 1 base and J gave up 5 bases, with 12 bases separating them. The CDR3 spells CSVEVGPTDEQYF. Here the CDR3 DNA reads TGCAGCGTTGAAGTGGGCCCTACAGACGAGCAGTACTTC.

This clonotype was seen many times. DNA of the CDR3: TGTGCCAGCAGCTTATTAGCAGGGACCGGGGAGCTGTTTTTT. This sequence encodes CASSLLAGTGELFF. The V call is TRBV7-2, the J call TRBJ2-2; TRBD1 is a possible D gene (5 bases). Germline V lookup: CDR1 SGHTA, CDR2 FQGNSA. This CDR3 spans 14 amino acids. Trimming took 2 bases from V and 5 from J, leaving 9 bases between them.

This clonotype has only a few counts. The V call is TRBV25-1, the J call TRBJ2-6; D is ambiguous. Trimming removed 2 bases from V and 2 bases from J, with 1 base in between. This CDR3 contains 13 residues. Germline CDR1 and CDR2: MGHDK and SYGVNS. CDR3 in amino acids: CASSETGANVLTF. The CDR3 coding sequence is TGTGCCAGCAGTGAAACTGGGGCCAACGTCCTGACTTTC.

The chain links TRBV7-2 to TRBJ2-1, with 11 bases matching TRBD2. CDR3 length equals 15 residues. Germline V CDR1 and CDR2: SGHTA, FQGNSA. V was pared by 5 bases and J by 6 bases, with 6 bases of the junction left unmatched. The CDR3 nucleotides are TGTGCCAGCAGCCTAACTAGCGGGGGAGGCAATGAGCAGTTCTTC. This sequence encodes CASSLTSGGGNEQFF.

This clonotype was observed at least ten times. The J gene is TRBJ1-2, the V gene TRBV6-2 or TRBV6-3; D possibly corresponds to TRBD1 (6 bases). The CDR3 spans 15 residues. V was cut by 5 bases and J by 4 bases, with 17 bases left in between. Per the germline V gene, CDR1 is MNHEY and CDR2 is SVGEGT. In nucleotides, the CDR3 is TGTGCCAGCAGTGAGCCGACGGCCAGGGGCTATGGCTACACCTTC. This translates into CASSEPTARGYGYTF.

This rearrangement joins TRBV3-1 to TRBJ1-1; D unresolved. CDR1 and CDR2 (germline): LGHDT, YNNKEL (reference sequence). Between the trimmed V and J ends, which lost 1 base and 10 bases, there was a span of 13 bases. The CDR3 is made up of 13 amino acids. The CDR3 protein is CASSQGEVRRAFF. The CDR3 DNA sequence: TGTGCCAGCAGCCAAGGGGAGGTTAGAAGAGCTTTCTTT. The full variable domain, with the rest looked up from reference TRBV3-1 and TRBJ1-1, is DTAVSQTPKYLVTQMGNDKSIKCEQNLGHDTMYWYKQDSKKFLKIMFSYNNKELIINETVPNRFSPKSPDKAHLNLHINSLELGDSAVYFCASSQGEVRRAFFGQGTRLTVV.

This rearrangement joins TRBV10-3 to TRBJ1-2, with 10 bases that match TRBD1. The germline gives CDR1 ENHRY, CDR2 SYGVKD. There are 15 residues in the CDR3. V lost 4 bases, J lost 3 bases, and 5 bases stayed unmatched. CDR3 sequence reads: CAISGDRGKDYGYTF. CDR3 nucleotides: TGTGCCATCAGTGGGGACAGGGGTAAGGACTATGGCTACACCTTC.

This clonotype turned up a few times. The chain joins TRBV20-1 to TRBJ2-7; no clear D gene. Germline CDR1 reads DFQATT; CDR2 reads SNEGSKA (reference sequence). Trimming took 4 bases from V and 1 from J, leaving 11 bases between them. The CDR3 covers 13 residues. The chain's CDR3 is CSATPASSYEQYF. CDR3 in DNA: TGCAGTGCTACCCCCGCTAGTTCCTACGAGCAGTACTTC.

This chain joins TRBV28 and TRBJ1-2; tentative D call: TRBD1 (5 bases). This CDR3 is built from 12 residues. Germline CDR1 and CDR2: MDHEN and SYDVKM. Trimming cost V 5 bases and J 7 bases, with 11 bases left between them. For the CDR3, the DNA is TGTGCCAGCAGTCCAGGGAAGGTTGGCTACACCTTC. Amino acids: CASSPGKVGYTF.

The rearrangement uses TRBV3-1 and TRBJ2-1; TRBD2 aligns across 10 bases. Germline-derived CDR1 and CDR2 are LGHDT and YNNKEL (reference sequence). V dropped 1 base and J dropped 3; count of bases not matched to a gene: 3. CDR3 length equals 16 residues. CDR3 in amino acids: CASSQVRTSGYNEQFF. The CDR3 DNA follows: TGTGCCAGCAGCCAAGTTAGGACTAGCGGCTACAATGAGCAGTTCTTC.

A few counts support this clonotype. This chain's CDR3 is CASSRSLAGHNEQFF. CDR3 DNA sequence: TGTGCCAGCAGCCGATCACTAGCGGGGCACAATGAGCAGTTCTTC. The chain has TRBV7-3 and TRBJ2-1, with 10 positions matching TRBD2. The V segment lost 5 bases and the J segment 5 bases; nucleotides outside the gene matches: 6. This CDR3 contains 15 residues. Germline CDR1 SGHTA, CDR2 FQGTGA.

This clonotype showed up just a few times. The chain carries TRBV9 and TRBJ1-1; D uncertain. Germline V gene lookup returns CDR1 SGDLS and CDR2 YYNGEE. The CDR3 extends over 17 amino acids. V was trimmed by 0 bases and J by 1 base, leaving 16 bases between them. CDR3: CASSVVLATPGNTEAFF. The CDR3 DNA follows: TGTGCCAGCAGCGTAGTTTTAGCTACCCCGGGGAACACTGAAGCTTTCTTT.

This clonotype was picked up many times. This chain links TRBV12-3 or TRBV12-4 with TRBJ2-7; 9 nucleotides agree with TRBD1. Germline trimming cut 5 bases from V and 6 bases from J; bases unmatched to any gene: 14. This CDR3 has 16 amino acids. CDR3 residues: CASSPNRGQGSGEQYF. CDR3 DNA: TGTGCCAGCAGTCCCAACCGGGGACAGGGATCGGGCGAGCAGTACTTC.

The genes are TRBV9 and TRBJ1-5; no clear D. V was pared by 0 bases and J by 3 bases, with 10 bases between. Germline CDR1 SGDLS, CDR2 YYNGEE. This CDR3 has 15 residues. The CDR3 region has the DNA TGTGCCAGCAGCGTAGAGGCGGCTCCCAATCAGCCCCAGCATTTT. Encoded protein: CASSVEAAPNQPQHF.

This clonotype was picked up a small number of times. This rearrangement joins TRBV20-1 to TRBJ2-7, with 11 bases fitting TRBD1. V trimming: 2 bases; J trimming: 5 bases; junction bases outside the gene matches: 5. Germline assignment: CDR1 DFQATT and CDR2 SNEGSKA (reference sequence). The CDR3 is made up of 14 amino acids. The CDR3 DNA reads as TGCAGTGCTAGAACCGGGACAGGGGGAGACGAGCAGTACTTC. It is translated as CSARTGTGGDEQYF.

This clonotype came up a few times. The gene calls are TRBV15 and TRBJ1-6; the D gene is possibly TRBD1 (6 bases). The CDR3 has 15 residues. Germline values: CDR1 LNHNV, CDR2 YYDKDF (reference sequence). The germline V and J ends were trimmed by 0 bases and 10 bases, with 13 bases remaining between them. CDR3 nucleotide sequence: TGTGCCACCAGCAGAGAGGGCAGGGGTGGGTCACCCCTCCACTTT. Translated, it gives CATSREGRGGSPLHF.

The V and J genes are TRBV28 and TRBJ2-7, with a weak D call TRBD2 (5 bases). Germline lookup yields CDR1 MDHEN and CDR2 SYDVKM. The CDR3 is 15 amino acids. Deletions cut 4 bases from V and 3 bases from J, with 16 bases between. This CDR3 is CASSSRGTTGYEQYF. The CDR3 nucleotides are TGTGCCAGCAGTTCCCGGGGTACAACGGGCTACGAGCAGTACTTC.

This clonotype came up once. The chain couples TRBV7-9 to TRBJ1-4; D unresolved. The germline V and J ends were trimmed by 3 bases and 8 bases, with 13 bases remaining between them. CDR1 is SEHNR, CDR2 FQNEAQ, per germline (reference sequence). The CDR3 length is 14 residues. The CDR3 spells CASSFGGMGEKLFF. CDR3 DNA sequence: TGTGCCAGCAGCTTTGGTGGCATGGGGGAAAAACTGTTTTTT.

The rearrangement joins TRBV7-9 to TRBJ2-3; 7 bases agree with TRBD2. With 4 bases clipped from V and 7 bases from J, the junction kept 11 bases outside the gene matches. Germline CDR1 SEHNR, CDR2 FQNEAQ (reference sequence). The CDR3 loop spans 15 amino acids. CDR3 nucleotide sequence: TGTGCCAGCAGCTCGGGACTGGGGACTACCTATACGCAGTATTTT. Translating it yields CASSSGLGTTYTQYF.

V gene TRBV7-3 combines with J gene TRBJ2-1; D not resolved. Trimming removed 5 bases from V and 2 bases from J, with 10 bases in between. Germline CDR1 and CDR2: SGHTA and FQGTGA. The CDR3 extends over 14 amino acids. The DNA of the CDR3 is TGTGCCAGCAGCCCCGGTAGTACCTACAATGAGCAGTTCTTC. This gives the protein CASSPGSTYNEQFF. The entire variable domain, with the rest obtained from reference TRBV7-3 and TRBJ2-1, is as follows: GAGVSQTPSNKVTEKGKYVELRCDPISGHTALYWYRQSLGQGPEFLIYFQGTGAADDSGLPNDRFFAVRPEGSVSTLKIQRTERGDSAVYLCASSPGSTYNEQFFGPGTRLTVL.

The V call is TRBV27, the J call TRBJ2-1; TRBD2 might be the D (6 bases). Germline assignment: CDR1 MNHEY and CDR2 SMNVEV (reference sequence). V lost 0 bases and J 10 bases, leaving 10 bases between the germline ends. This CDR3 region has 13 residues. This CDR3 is CASSLSLAGEQFF. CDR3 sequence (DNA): TGTGCCAGCAGTTTATCACTAGCAGGAGAGCAGTTCTTC.

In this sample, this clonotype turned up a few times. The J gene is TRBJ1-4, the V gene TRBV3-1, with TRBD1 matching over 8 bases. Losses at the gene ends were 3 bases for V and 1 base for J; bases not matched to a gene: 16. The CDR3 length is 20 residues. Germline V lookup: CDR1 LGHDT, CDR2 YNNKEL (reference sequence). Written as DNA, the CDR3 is TGTGCCAGCAGCCACCGAAACCCCCGGCAGGGGGCTGGAACTAATGAAAAACTGTTTTTT. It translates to CASSHRNPRQGAGTNEKLFF.

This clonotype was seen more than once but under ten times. The CDR3 nucleotides are TGCGCCAGCAGCGCCGGTGGGGGTCAGCCCCAGCATTTT. Protein sequence: CASSAGGGQPQHF. V usage is TRBV5-1 and J usage is TRBJ1-5, with a weak D call TRBD1 (5 bases). The CDR3 sequence is 13 residues long. V shed 4 bases and J shed 6 bases, with 11 bases lying between them. The germline V gene has CDR1 SGHRS and CDR2 YFSETQ.

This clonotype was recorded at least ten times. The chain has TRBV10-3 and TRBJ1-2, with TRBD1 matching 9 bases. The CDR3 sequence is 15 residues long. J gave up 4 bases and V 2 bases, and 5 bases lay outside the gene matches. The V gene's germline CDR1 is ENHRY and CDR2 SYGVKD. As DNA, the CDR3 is TGTGCCATCAGTGAGGGGGACAGGGCCAGCTATGGCTACACCTTC. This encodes CAISEGDRASYGYTF.